The 5 T cell receptor beta chains given below trace back to one sample, sequenced in a study of shared clonotypes between healthy human individuals. Sequencing used immunoSEQ multiplex PCR; TCRdb keeps in-frame clones, though not all of them. The sample lists approximately 940,000 clones, approximately 80% seen once, with about 1.5% in the top ten. The sequenced material came from memory CD4+ T cells sorted from blood. Stated subset: CD45RA-negative fraction. All receptors come from a man aged 18 to 30 in good health.

J is TRBJ2-5 and V is TRBV2; D possibly corresponds to TRBD1 (6 bases). The V end lost 2 bases, the J end lost 3 bases, and 7 bases lay between the germline ends. This CDR3 is built from 13 residues. Germline V gene lookup returns CDR1 SNHLY and CDR2 FYNNEI. The CDR3 bases are TGTGCCAGCAGTGAAAACAGGGAAGAGACCCAGTACTTC. Translation gives CASSENREETQYF.

The J gene is TRBJ2-7, the V gene TRBV7-2; D unresolved. CDR3 length: 13 residues. Germline V gene lookup returns CDR1 SGHTA and CDR2 FQGNSA. Trimming removed 3 bases at V and 4 bases at J, with 10 bases between. The CDR3 is CASSFGVEYEQYF. The CDR3 nucleotides read TGTGCCAGCAGCTTCGGAGTGGAATACGAGCAGTACTTC.

CDR3 residues: CASSPEWGAYEQYF. In DNA, the CDR3 is TGTGCCAGCAGCCCGGAGTGGGGGGCCTACGAGCAGTACTTC. V usage is TRBV5-4 and J usage is TRBJ2-7; a weak D match, TRBD2 (6 bases). Germline values: CDR1 SGHNT, CDR2 YYREEE (reference sequence). Trimming took 4 bases from V and 2 from J, leaving 13 bases between them. The CDR3 loop spans 14 amino acids.

The V call is TRBV19, the J call TRBJ2-7; D may be TRBD1 or TRBD2 (5 bases each). Germline-derived CDR1 and CDR2 are LNHDA and SQIVND (reference sequence). The CDR3 contains 16 residues. Deletions cut 4 bases from V and 2 bases from J, with 18 bases between. CDR3 residues: CASSRTGTEPTYEQYF. The CDR3 region has the DNA TGTGCCAGTAGTAGAACCGGGACGGAGCCTACCTACGAGCAGTACTTC. The whole variable domain, filled in from reference TRBV19 and TRBJ2-7, reads DGGITQSPKYLFRKEGQNVTLSCEQNLNHDAMYWYRQDPGQGLRLIYYSQIVNDFQKGDIAEGYSVSREKKESFPLTVTSAQKNPTAFYLCASSRTGTEPTYEQYFGPGTRLTVT.

This sequence joins TRBV2 and TRBJ2-1, with 8 nucleotides matching TRBD1. The germline gives CDR1 SNHLY, CDR2 FYNNEI. The CDR3 runs 17 residues. V dropped 0 bases and J dropped 5; count of bases not matched to a gene: 9. The CDR3 DNA sequence: TGTGCCAGCAGTGAAGCCCACGGACAGGGAATTAACAATGAGCAGTTCTTC. This encodes CASSEAHGQGINNEQFF.